The source of this T cell receptor beta chain is a study of T cells in Graves' hyperthyroidism and ophthalmopathy. As to this clonotype: Since a much larger clone is just one base distant, this may be a read error.

What was amplified from RNA transcripts were TCR beta CDR3 regions. An initial round of RT-PCR targeting the TCR CDR3 relied on the HTBI primer set. In TCRdb, the multiplex PCR reads were re-called with MiXCR into one record per CDR3 protein. The sample holds over 450,000 distinct CDR3 sequences, under 15% seen once. Stability of Graves' hyperthyroidism was defined as absent ophthalmopathy progression within 18 months. Fresh peripheral blood, under 13 ml, was the source of the PBMCs. Trimming removed 4 bases at V and 3 bases at J, with 15 bases between. The CDR3 spans 15 residues. CDR1 is ENHRY, CDR2 SYGVKD, per germline.

The receptor comes from a woman between 18 and 29 years old with Graves' hyperthyroidism. The gene calls are TRBV10-3 and TRBJ2-5, with a possible D match to TRBD2 (6 bases). The source material was blood. CDR3 DNA sequence: TGTGCCATCAGTGGGACTACGACGGAGAAAGAGACCCAGTACTTC. It is translated as CAISGTTTEKETQYF.